This T cell receptor beta chain was captured in a study of blood T cells in healthy people across ages. This clonotype was observed a handful of times. Its antigen remains unidentified. A second roughly 6 to 12 cycle PCR used barcoded and J-beta primers. Carrying 12 random nucleotides, a template-switch adaptor labeled each individual cDNA molecule. MiXCR was run by TCRdb on the 5' RACE reads, yielding one entry per CDR3 protein. The table has around 940,000 distinct CDR3 sequences, roughly 51% seen once; the top ten hold over 20%. This CDR3 has 14 residues. Germline trimming cut 6 bases from V and 4 bases from J; bases unmatched to any gene: 9. Germline V gene data show CDR1 as MNHNY and CDR2 as SVGAGI (reference sequence). Whole-study results and caveats: It was the long-lived donors that had more naive CD4+ cells and higher diversity than aged donors.

The sequence was obtained from an older woman in good health. The genes are TRBV6-6 and TRBJ2-7; 7 bases are shared with TRBD1. Sample: blood. The CDR3 coding sequence is TGTGCCAGCAGCCGCGAGGGGGCGGCGTACGAGCAGTACTTC. Translating gives CASSREGAAYEQYF.